Described below is a single TCR beta chain sequence and its context. This sample is drawn from a study of blood T cell repertoires in COVID-19. In the source study's methods: Reference gene primer amplification gave estimated nucleated cell counts. Generated by immunoSEQ multiplex PCR, the TCRdb table keeps only in-frame clones and is missing some. V, J and clone size are those of that table, while D and trimming were read from the DNA. In the table there are tens of thousands of clones, over 75% of which are singletons. The sequenced sample was peripheral blood. This receptor was obtained from a human donor in a cohort sampled during active COVID-19.

The CDR3 loop is CASSQELVAGANVLTF. CDR3 nucleotides: TGCGCCAGCAGCCAAGAGCTCGTAGCTGGGGCCAACGTCCTGACTTTC. The chain recombines TRBV4-1 with TRBJ2-6; D remains unclear. This CDR3 contains 16 residues. V dropped 0 bases and J dropped 2 bases, with 8 bases sitting between them. Germline V lookup: CDR1 MGHRA, CDR2 YSYEKL.